These 21 T cell receptor beta chains came from one sample sequenced in a study of tissue T cells after allogeneic stem cell transplantation. The time point here: mouse harvest day 7 after allogeneic transplant. Mouse grafts combined 10^7 T-cell-depleted bone marrow cells with 10^6 splenic CD5+ T cells. The repertoire was sequenced with immunoSEQ multiplex PCR; TCRdb's copy has only in-frame clones and lacks some. The sample lists about 9,500 clones, about 50% seen once, with about 7.4% in the top ten. Material for sequencing was gut tissue. The receptors stem from a female BALB/c mouse given C57BL/6 T cells with graft-versus-host disease after an allogeneic hematopoietic cell transplant.

Regarding this clone: Mouse names are used for the genes. The sequence runs out 1 residue before the end of the CDR3; the remainder is reconstructed from the germline J gene. The chain joins TRBV26 to TRBJ2-1, with 9 bases identical to TRBD2. Germline loops: CDR1 KGHPV, CDR2 FQNQEV (reference sequence). The J segment lost 8 bases and the V segment lost 1 base, leaving 3 bases of the junction unmatched. The CDR3 totals 14 residues. CDR3 DNA (partial): TGTGCCAGCAGTCTGTATGACTGGGGGACTGAGCAGTTC. Its translation is CASSLYDWGTEQF. The whole CDR3 is CASSLYDWGTEQFF.

On this clone itself: Genes and germline come from the mouse. The CDR3 is CASSLNSYAEQFF. Incomplete CDR3 DNA: TGTGCCAGCAGTCTGAACAGCTATGCTGAGCAGTTC. The genes are TRBV26 and TRBJ2-1; D unresolved. The read ends 1 residue early relative to the CDR3; the germline J gene fills the gap. The CDR3 is made up of 13 amino acids. The V gene's germline CDR1 is KGHPV and CDR2 FQNQEV (reference sequence). Trimming removed 2 bases from V and 3 bases from J, with 5 bases in between.

Turning to this clone: Gene names follow the mouse nomenclature. The sequenced fragment ends 1 residue before the CDR3 boundary, so the rest is inferred from the germline J gene. V gene TRBV13-2 combines with J gene TRBJ2-1; either TRBD1 or TRBD2 may fit D (6 bases each). The V and J ends lost 5 bases and 1 base respectively, with 13 bases between them. Germline lookup yields CDR1 NNHNN and CDR2 SYGAGS (reference sequence). The CDR3 is 15 residues long. The CDR3 bases that were read are TGTGCCAGCGGAAGGAAGGGGGGAAACTATGCTGAGCAGTTC. It specifies CASGRKGGNYAEQF. The complete CDR3 sequence is CASGRKGGNYAEQFF.

This clone was found once. Gene names refer to mouse genes. From the germline J gene comes the end of the CDR3, since the read stops 1 residue before it. The genes are TRBV3 and TRBJ1-1; D possibly corresponds to TRBD1 (6 bases). The CDR3 is 13 amino acids. V lost 3 bases, J lost 1 base, and 6 bases lay in between. The germline V gene has CDR1 SNHLY and CDR2 FYNGKV (reference sequence). The sequenced part of the CDR3 DNA is TGTGCCAGCAGCTTGACAGGAAACACAGAAGTCTTC. Protein product: CASSLTGNTEVF. The CDR3 reads in full as CASSLTGNTEVFF. Complete variable domain (other parts from reference TRBV3 and TRBJ1-1): GPKVLQIPSHQIIDMGQMVTLNCDPVSNHLYFYWYKQILGQQMEFLVNFYNGKVMEKSKLFKDQFSVERPDGSYFTLKIQPTALEDSAVYFCASSLTGNTEVFFGKGTRLTVV.

In regard to this clone: The gene names here belong to mouse. The read comes to an end 1 residue before the CDR3 does, leaving the germline J gene to fill in the end. The rearrangement joins TRBV13-1 to TRBJ2-4; D is unclear. The CDR3 covers 13 residues. The V gene's germline CDR1 is NSHNY and CDR2 SYGAGN. V shed 2 bases and J shed 4 bases, with 8 bases lying between them. The covered CDR3 bases are TGTGCCAGCAGTGACGATGCAGAAAACACCTTGTAC. It codes for CASSDDAENTLY. The entire CDR3 protein is CASSDDAENTLYF.

This clone was seen just once. The genes and germline here are from mouse. The read is 1 residue too short to cover the CDR3 end, so that end is filled in from the germline J gene. This chain connects TRBV4 to TRBJ1-2; D is perhaps TRBD1 (6 bases). Germline CDR1 LGHDT, CDR2 YNNKQL (reference sequence). This CDR3 comprises 14 residues. The germline V and J ends were trimmed by 4 bases and 1 base, with 10 bases remaining between them. CDR3 in amino acids: CASSSRDKNSDYTF. The sequenced part of the CDR3 DNA is TGTGCCAGCAGCTCCCGGGACAAAAACTCCGACTACACC.

This clone has a handful of counts. Mouse names are used for the genes. The CDR3 here is CTCSAPGQGVEQYF. The DNA read from the CDR3 is TGCACCTGCAGTGCTCCGGGACAGGGGGTTGAACAGTAC. The genes are TRBV1 and TRBJ2-7; 11 bases match TRBD1. The DNA ends 1 residue before the CDR3 does, and the rest of the CDR3 is filled in from the germline J gene. V gave up 3 bases and J gave up 6 bases; unmatched junction bases: 4. CDR3 length: 14 residues. Germline CDR1 is NSQYPW and CDR2 is LRSPGD (reference sequence).

Remarks on this clone: A much larger clone differs by one base, so this may be a read error. The gene names given are mouse names. The read terminates 1 residue ahead of where the CDR3 ends, so the germline J gene completes it. The chain links TRBV29 to TRBJ2-1; 7 bases map to TRBD2. Looked up from germline, CDR1 is MSHET and CDR2 is SYDVDS. The CDR3 extends over 14 amino acids. The ends lost 3 bases at V and 3 bases at J; junction bases unmatched: 2. The CDR3 DNA, read in part, is TGTGCTAGCAGTTTTACTGGGGTCTATGCTGAGCAGTTC. This encodes CASSFTGVYAEQF. The full CDR3 protein is CASSFTGVYAEQFF.

This clone is labeled as large. Genes and germline come from the mouse. Incomplete CDR3 DNA: TGTGCCAGCAGTTTAGCGCTGGGGGGGCGCGAACAGTAC. It translates to CASSLALGGREQY. From start to end, the CDR3 is CASSLALGGREQYF. This rearrangement joins TRBV15 to TRBJ2-7, with 10 bases that match TRBD2. Sequencing ends 1 residue short of the CDR3 end; the germline J gene provides the rest. The CDR3 is made up of 14 amino acids. V was pared by 0 bases and J by 7 bases, with 3 bases of the junction left unmatched. The germline CDR1 and CDR2 sequences are SGHND and FRSKSL.

Note on this clone: Gene names denote mouse genes. The CDR3 is cut off 1 residue early in the read; its end comes from the germline J gene. The V call is TRBV3, the J call TRBJ2-4, with D possibly being TRBD2 (5 bases). Germline lookup yields CDR1 SNHLY and CDR2 FYNGKV (reference sequence). The CDR3 loop spans 15 amino acids. Trimming shortened V by 1 base and J by 0 bases, and 8 bases separated the two germline ends. This CDR3 reads CASSLETASQNTLYF. The sequenced part of the CDR3 DNA is TGTGCCAGCAGCTTAGAGACTGCTAGTCAAAACACCTTGTAC.

Concerning this clone itself: The germline and genes are mouse ones. The CDR3 extends 1 residue past the end of the read, so its final part is completed from the germline J gene. This sequence joins TRBV3 and TRBJ2-7; 10 bases align to TRBD1. Germline CDR1 and CDR2: SNHLY and FYNGKV (reference sequence). The CDR3 has 14 residues. The ends lost 4 bases at V and 4 bases at J; junction bases unmatched: 4. Here the CDR3 reads CASSWGQGIYEQYF. The CDR3 DNA, read in part, is TGTGCCAGCAGCTGGGGACAGGGGATTTATGAACAGTAC. Full variable domain (outside the CDR3, taken from reference TRBV3 and TRBJ2-7): GPKVLQIPSHQIIDMGQMVTLNCDPVSNHLYFYWYKQILGQQMEFLVNFYNGKVMEKSKLFKDQFSVERPDGSYFTLKIQPTALEDSAVYFCASSWGQGIYEQYFGPGTRLTVL.

Judged by abundance, this clone is medium-sized. Each gene name is a mouse one. The read ends 1 residue early relative to the CDR3; the germline J gene fills the gap. V usage is TRBV31 and J usage is TRBJ2-7; the match to TRBD2 covers 9 bases. This CDR3 is built from 12 residues. Germline V gene sequence: CDR1 GKSSPN, CDR2 SITVG. The V gene end was trimmed by 4 bases and the J gene end by 4 bases; junction bases not matched to a gene: 2. CDR3 sequence: CAWTGTGYEQYF. The DNA read from the CDR3 is TGTGCCTGGACGGGGACTGGGTATGAACAGTAC.

To note about this clone: The genes and germline here are from mouse. CDR3 bases read: TGTGCCAGCAGCCCGGGGGCAAACACAGAAGTCTTC. Amino acids: CASSPGANTEVF. The whole CDR3 region reads CASSPGANTEVFF. The rearrangement uses TRBV15 and TRBJ1-1; D perhaps matches TRBD1 (5 bases). The observed sequence ends 1 residue before the CDR3 terminus, with the missing tail filled in from the germline J gene. The CDR3 length is 13 residues. Germline lookup yields CDR1 SGHND and CDR2 FRSKSL. The V end lost 6 bases, the J end lost 0 bases, and 8 bases lay between the germline ends. Using reference TRBV15 and TRBJ1-1 for the parts outside the CDR3, the full variable domain is DAGVTQTPRHEVAEKGQTIILKCEPVSGHNDLFWYRQTKIQGLELLSYFRSKSLMEDGGAFKDRFKAEMLNSSFSTLKIQPTEPKDSAVYLCASSPGANTEVFFGKGTRLTVV.

On this clone: Mouse germline and gene names are used. The read gets to within 1 residue of the CDR3 end, and the germline J gene fills in the rest. The chain couples TRBV26 to TRBJ1-4, with D perhaps TRBD1 (5 bases). The CDR3 is 14 amino acids. V lost 4 bases and J 0 bases, leaving 6 bases between the germline ends. Per the germline V gene, CDR1 is KGHPV and CDR2 is FQNQEV (reference sequence). The CDR3 bases that were read are TGTGCCAGCAGTCGGACAATTTCCAACGAAAGATTATTT. Protein: CASSRTISNERLF. From start to end, the CDR3 is CASSRTISNERLFF.

This clone qualifies as medium-sized (0.01 to 0.1%). Mouse gene names apply. The read comes to an end 1 residue before the CDR3 does, leaving the germline J gene to fill in the end. V and J are TRBV16 and TRBJ1-2, with 7 bases identical to TRBD1. The length of the CDR3 is 13 residues. From germline, CDR1 is SGHSA and CDR2 FRNQAP. V dropped 3 bases and J dropped 2; count of bases not matched to a gene: 0. CDR3 sequence reads: CASSLTGNSDYTF. The CDR3 bases that were read are TGTGCAAGCAGCTTGACAGGGAACTCCGACTACACC.

This clone was seen a single time. The gene names given are mouse names. The read gets to within 1 residue of the CDR3 end, and the germline J gene fills in the rest. The chain carries TRBV26 and TRBJ2-3, with no clear D. The CDR3 consists of 13 residues. CDR1 KGHPV and CDR2 FQNQEV come from the germline V gene (reference sequence). V lost 5 bases to trimming and J lost 0 bases, with 6 bases between them. The CDR3 spells CASSVYSAETLYF. The covered CDR3 bases are TGTGCCAGCAGTGTCTATAGTGCAGAAACGCTGTAT.

As to this clone: Mouse names are used for the genes. The missing CDR3 end, 1 residue past where the read stops, is filled in from the germline J gene. The chain employs TRBV31 and TRBJ2-5, with 8 bases matching TRBD2. CDR3 length: 16 residues. CDR1 is GKSSPN, CDR2 SITVG, per germline. The trim removed 0 bases at V and 0 bases at J, leaving 5 bases unmatched. Incomplete CDR3 DNA: TGTGCCTGGAGTCTAGAACTGGGGGTTAACCAAGACACCCAGTAC. It codes for CAWSLELGVNQDTQY. The whole CDR3 is CAWSLELGVNQDTQYF. The whole variable domain, filled in from reference TRBV31 and TRBJ2-5, reads AQTIHQWPVAEIKAVGSPLSLGCTIKGKSSPNLYWYWQATGGTLQQLFYSITVGQVESVVQLNLSASRPKDDQFILSTEKLLLSHSGFYLCAWSLELGVNQDTQYFGPGTRLLVL.

Of note for this clone: Each gene name is a mouse one. The read is 1 residue too short to cover the CDR3 end, so that end is filled in from the germline J gene. The V and J genes are TRBV13-2 and TRBJ2-3; the match to TRBD2 covers 11 bases. The CDR3 length is 15 residues. Losses at the gene ends were 4 bases for V and 2 bases for J; bases not matched to a gene: 3. The germline V gene encodes CDR1 NNHNN and CDR2 SYGAGS (reference sequence). The chain's CDR3 is CASGRLGGFAETLYF. CDR3 DNA (partial): TGTGCCAGCGGTCGACTGGGGGGGTTTGCAGAAACGCTGTAT.

This clone was seen a handful of times. Each gene name is a mouse one. From the germline J gene comes the end of the CDR3, since the read stops 1 residue before it. V usage is TRBV26 and J usage is TRBJ2-4, with no clear D. The germline CDR1 and CDR2 sequences are KGHPV and FQNQEV (reference sequence). This CDR3 contains 13 residues. V lost 4 bases to trimming and J lost 2 bases, with 7 bases between them. The CDR3 here is CASSQAIQNTLYF. Incomplete CDR3 DNA: TGTGCCAGCAGTCAAGCAATTCAAAACACCTTGTAC.

On this clone itself: Genes and germline are mouse. The missing CDR3 end, 1 residue past where the read stops, is filled in from the germline J gene. The chain joins TRBV26 to TRBJ2-4; D is possibly TRBD1 (5 bases). The CDR3 covers 14 residues. Germline V lookup: CDR1 KGHPV, CDR2 FQNQEV (reference sequence). V lost 2 bases and J lost 4, with 10 bases in between. CDR3 sequence reads: CASSLIGRENTLYF. The part of the CDR3 DNA that was read is TGTGCCAGCAGTCTGATTGGCAGGGAAAACACCTTGTAC.

As concerns this clone: Genes and germline are mouse. The DNA ends 1 residue before the CDR3 does, and the rest of the CDR3 is filled in from the germline J gene. V usage is TRBV3 and J usage is TRBJ2-5; possible D gene TRBD1, 6 bases. This CDR3 comprises 15 residues. V lost 5 bases to trimming and J lost 0 bases, with 12 bases between them. Per germline, CDR1 SNHLY and CDR2 FYNGKV (reference sequence). Here the CDR3 reads CASSQQGINQDTQYF. The covered CDR3 bases are TGTGCCAGCAGCCAACAGGGAATTAACCAAGACACCCAGTAC. Complete variable domain (other parts from reference TRBV3 and TRBJ2-5): GPKVLQIPSHQIIDMGQMVTLNCDPVSNHLYFYWYKQILGQQMEFLVNFYNGKVMEKSKLFKDQFSVERPDGSYFTLKIQPTALEDSAVYFCASSQQGINQDTQYFGPGTRLLVL.